One and the same sample provided the 2 T cell receptor beta chains below, sequenced in a study of blood T cells in healthy people across ages. For the second PCR, which ran for about 6 to 11 cycles, a sample-barcoded 5' primer and a J-beta primer mix were used. Each CDR3 protein is one row after TCRdb ran MiXCR on the 5' RACE reads. The sample has over 1,200,000 distinct CDR3 sequences, roughly 64% seen once. Material for sequencing was blood. These receptors were collected from a man between 18 and 29 years old in good health.

This clonotype was picked up one time. The rearrangement links TRBV12-3 or TRBV12-4 to TRBJ2-5; D not resolved. The end of the DNA fits TRBJ2-7 better, so the J call may be wrong. The CDR3 runs to 14 residues. CDR3 region: CASSFLVGADEQYF. CDR3 bases: TGTGCCAGCAGTTTTCTAGTGGGCGCTGACGAGCAGTACTTC.

This sequence joins TRBV21-1 and TRBJ2-5; the table gives TRBD1 as D, unverified against the DNA. TRBV21-1 is a pseudogene. CDR3 length equals 18 residues. This CDR3 reads CASSDRTGAANFQETQYF. CDR3 coding DNA: TGTGCCAGCAGCGACCGGACAGGGGCAGCCAATTTCCAAGAGACCCAGTACTTC.